These T cell receptor beta chains were read from a single sample in a study of CD8 T cells in Susac syndrome. MiXCR was run by TCRdb on the immunoSEQ multiplex PCR reads, yielding one entry per CDR3 protein. The sample yields around 140,000 distinct CDR3 sequences, approximately 95% seen once. The specimen sequenced was CD4+ T cells from PBMCs. Every receptor here comes from a human donor with multiple sclerosis. CDR3s include the opening cysteine and the closing phenylalanine or tryptophan. The order of the fields is clone size, D gene, V gene, J gene, CDR3 length, CDR3 DNA, CDR3 protein. D genes are given only for firm matches. For some rows the clone size is stated as once, few or many, or as a class when expanded; others skip it.

size: NA
D: NA
V: TRBV30
J: TRBJ2-7
length: 12
DNA: TGTGCCTGGAAAAGGGGTCACTACGAGCAGTACTTC
CDR3: CAWKRGHYEQYF

size: NA
D: NA
V: TRBV20-1
J: TRBJ2-3
length: 13
DNA: TGCAGTACTAGGACAAAGGGCACAGATACGCAGTATTTT
CDR3: CSTRTKGTDTQYF

size: NA
D: TRBD2
V: TRBV7-3
J: TRBJ2-3
length: 16
DNA: TGTGCCAGCAGCTTAACCCCGGCGGGGGGCACAGATACGCAGTATTTT
CDR3: CASSLTPAGGTDTQYF

size: NA
D: NA
V: TRBV7-8
J: TRBJ2-7
length: 13
DNA: TGTGCCAGCAGCTTAGATGGAGCTGGAGAGCAGTACTTC
CDR3: CASSLDGAGEQYF

size: NA
D: NA
V: TRBV7-8
J: TRBJ1-1
length: 13
DNA: TGTGCCTCGGGGCGGGAGATGAACACTGAAGCTTTCTTT
CDR3: CASGREMNTEAFF

size: NA
D: NA
V: TRBV12-3/TRBV12-4
J: TRBJ2-1
length: 15
DNA: TGTGCCAGCAGTTTTATGAGAGTTTCCTACAATGAGCAGTTCTTC
CDR3: CASSFMRVSYNEQFF

size: NA
D: NA
V: TRBV12-3/TRBV12-4
J: TRBJ1-5
length: 13
DNA: TGTGCCAGCAGTTTCCGACCGGACCAGCCCCAGCATTTT
CDR3: CASSFRPDQPQHF

size: NA
D: NA
V: TRBV20-1
J: TRBJ2-1
length: 12
DNA: TGCAGTGCTACAAGTGGGGGAAGCGAGCAGTTCTTC
CDR3: CSATSGGSEQFF

size: NA
D: NA
V: TRBV5-1
J: TRBJ1-2
length: 13
DNA: TGCGCCAGCGGGAGGGAGCGGGGCTATGGCTACACCTTC
CDR3: CASGRERGYGYTF

size: NA
D: TRBD1
V: TRBV12-3/TRBV12-4
J: TRBJ2-3
length: 16
DNA: TGTGCCAGCAGTGCTGGACAGGGAGTTGTCGCAGATACGCAGTATTTT
CDR3: CASSAGQGVVADTQYF

size: NA
D: TRBD1
V: TRBV10-3
J: TRBJ1-1
length: 15
DNA: TGTGCCATCAGCGACCGGGACAGGGGGAGAACTGAAGCTTTCTTT
CDR3: CAISDRDRGRTEAFF

size: NA
D: NA
V: TRBV30
J: TRBJ2-7
length: 11
DNA: TGTGCCTGGAGTCGGAGTTACGAGCAGTACTTC
CDR3: CAWSRSYEQYF

size: NA
D: NA
V: TRBV9
J: TRBJ1-1
length: 13
DNA: TGTGCCAGCAGCGTGGCAGGGCACACTGAAGCTTTCTTT
CDR3: CASSVAGHTEAFF

size: once
D: NA
V: TRBV15
J: TRBJ2-1
length: 12
DNA: TGTGCCACCAGCCGCCCGTTTAGTGAGCAGTTCTTC
CDR3: CATSRPFSEQFF

size: NA
D: NA
V: TRBV6-2/TRBV6-3
J: TRBJ1-2
length: 15
DNA: TGTGCCAGCAGAGCCGCCGGGACCCCTACGGAAGGCTACACCTTC
CDR3: CASRAAGTPTEGYTF

size: NA
D: TRBD2
V: TRBV20-1
J: TRBJ2-3
length: 13
DNA: TGCAGTGCTAAACTAGCGAGCACAGATACGCAGTATTTT
CDR3: CSAKLASTDTQYF

size: NA
D: TRBD1
V: TRBV6-2/TRBV6-3
J: TRBJ1-6
length: 16
DNA: TGTGCCAGCAGTTCCCCGCGACAGGGACGGAATTCACCCCTCCACTTT
CDR3: CASSSPRQGRNSPLHF

size: NA
D: TRBD1
V: TRBV13
J: TRBJ2-7
length: 15
DNA: TGTGCCAGCAGCCCCGATAACAGGGGGCCCTACGAGCAGTACTTC
CDR3: CASSPDNRGPYEQYF

size: NA
D: TRBD1
V: TRBV24-1
J: TRBJ2-7
length: 16
DNA: TGTGCCACCAGTGATTCCGGGACAGGGGTCTCCTACGAGCAGTACTTC
CDR3: CATSDSGTGVSYEQYF

size: NA
D: NA
V: TRBV2
J: TRBJ2-7
length: 12
DNA: TGTGCCAGCAGTGTCTCAGGTCGCGAGCAGTACTTC
CDR3: CASSVSGREQYF

size: once
D: NA
V: TRBV18
J: TRBJ2-7
length: 15
DNA: TGTGCCAGCTCACCACCAGGGGCCCGGTCCTACGAGCAGTACTTC
CDR3: CASSPPGARSYEQYF

size: NA
D: TRBD2
V: TRBV7-3
J: TRBJ2-3
length: 15
DNA: TGTGCCAGCAGTACTAGCGGCGCTCGCACAGATACGCAGTATTTT
CDR3: CASSTSGARTDTQYF